This T cell receptor beta chain was sequenced for a study of blood T cell repertoires in COVID-19. Study-level background: Both acute and convalescent COVID-19 samples were obtained from the United States, Italy and Spain. From T cells, B-cell-depleted T cells, or PBMCs came the material, which was cDNA or gDNA.

Original processing methods: Counts of nucleated cells, estimated from reference gene primer amplification, were obtained. Sequenced by immunoSEQ multiplex PCR; TCRdb stores in-frame clones only, minus some. V, J and clone size are those of that table, while D and trimming were read from the DNA. Of approximately 190,000 clones listed, roughly three quarters were seen once; the top ten hold 17%. The CDR3 runs 13 residues. From germline, CDR1 is SGHTA and CDR2 FQGNSA. Between the trimmed V and J ends, which lost 9 bases and 8 bases, there was a span of 19 bases. This clone has just a few counts. The clonotype comes from a man aged 55-75 years with active or convalescent COVID-19. The V call is TRBV7-2, the J call TRBJ1-2; a possible D gene is TRBD1 (6 bases). Sequenced input: peripheral blood. DNA of the CDR3: TGTGCCAGTAACCCCGGGGGGGCTTACGGCTACACCTTC. This sequence encodes CASNPGGAYGYTF.